This TCR beta chain was found in a study of shared clonotypes between healthy human individuals. Germline trimming cut 5 bases from V and 1 base from J; bases unmatched to any gene: 7. CDR1 and CDR2 from the germline V gene are MDHEN and SYDVKM. The CDR3 has 15 residues. TCRdb's table, derived via immunoSEQ multiplex PCR, lists solely in-frame clones and lacks some. The table records 2,500,000 or so clones, approximately 90% of them present only once. This clone is a singleton in its sample. As yet, its antigen is unknown. Study-level findings and limits: Sampling covered blood only; tissue repertoires likely differ.

Sequenced: naive CD4+ T cells from PBMCs. Subset noted: CD45RA+ positively selected. The clonotype originates from a man in his late teens or twenties in good health. Some clones in this sample may be carry-over from other donors' samples. The chain links TRBV28 to TRBJ2-5; TRBD1 matches 7 bases. CDR3 nucleotides: TGTGCCAGCAGTGGGGCCGGGACAGCCCAAGAGACCCAGTACTTC. Amino acid sequence: CASSGAGTAQETQYF. The full variable domain, in which reference TRBV28 and TRBJ2-5 provide the parts outside the CDR3, is DVKVTQSSRYLVKRTGEKVFLECVQDMDHENMFWYRQDPGLGLRLIYFSYDVKMKEKGDIPEGYSVSREKKERFSLILESASTNQTSMYLCASSGAGTAQETQYFGPGTRLLVL.